The rows below give T cell receptor beta chains drawn from one sample of a study of graft-versus-host responses after intestinal transplantation. The data were produced by immunoSEQ multiplex PCR, yet TCRdb's version contains in-frame clones alone and is incomplete. The sample carries about 14,000 clones, less than 45% recorded once. Sequences were derived from alloreactive CD8+ T cells from a mixed lymphocyte reaction culture, sampled before intestinal transplant. All receptors derive from a human patient who received an intestinal transplant. Both conserved end residues are part of each CDR3. A D gene is named only where the DNA matches it firmly. Size tells how often a clone was seen (once, few, many) or the class of an expanded clone, and some rows leave it out.

J,D,size,V,CDR3,DNA
TRBJ2-7,.,few,TRBV6-5,CASSARSSYEQYF,TGTGCCAGCAGTGCCCGCAGCTCCTACGAGCAGTACTTC
TRBJ1-6,TRBD1,.,TRBV4-3,CASSPGQGPNSPLHF,TGCGCCAGCAGCCCGGGACAGGGCCCGAATTCACCCCTCCACTTT
TRBJ1-1,.,.,TRBV6-5,CASSLGGVAEAFF,TGTGCCAGCAGTCTTGGGGGGGTCGCTGAAGCTTTCTTT
TRBJ2-5,TRBD1,.,TRBV6-5,CASSQYRGEETQYF,TGTGCCAGCAGTCAATACAGGGGGGAAGAGACCCAGTACTTC
TRBJ1-6,.,.,TRBV2,CASSWEGTTSYNSPLHF,TGTGCCAGCAGCTGGGAGGGAACCACCTCCTATAATTCACCCCTCCACTTT
TRBJ1-1,TRBD1,.,TRBV5-6,CASSLGQGAGTEAFF,TGTGCCAGCAGCCTCGGACAGGGGGCCGGCACTGAAGCTTTCTTT
TRBJ2-7,TRBD2,few,TRBV7-8,CASSSSGTTYEQYF,TGTGCCAGCAGCTCTAGCGGGACTACCTACGAGCAGTACTTC
TRBJ1-2,TRBD1,.,TRBV7-2,CASSLPDRDLTNYGYTF,TGTGCCAGCAGCTTACCGGACAGGGACCTCACTAACTATGGCTACACCTTC
TRBJ2-7,TRBD1,.,TRBV30,CAWRGTGAYEQYF,TGTGCCTGGAGGGGAACAGGGGCCTACGAGCAGTACTTC
TRBJ1-5,TRBD1,.,TRBV30,CAWRGQGNQPQHF,TGTGCCTGGAGGGGACAGGGAAATCAGCCCCAGCATTTT
TRBJ2-3,.,.,TRBV19,CASSIRSPTGDTQYF,TGTGCCAGTAGTATTAGGTCCCCAACGGGGGATACGCAGTATTTT
TRBJ2-3,.,.,TRBV5-1,CASSQANLATDTQYF,TGCGCCAGCAGCCAGGCCAACCTAGCGACAGATACGCAGTATTTT
TRBJ2-3,.,.,TRBV21-1,CASSNLDRGARDTQYF,TGTGCCAGCAGCAACCTGGACAGGGGGGCCCGAGATACGCAGTATTTT
TRBJ2-7,TRBD2,few,TRBV30,CAWSDALAGAYEQYF,TGTGCCTGGAGTGATGCCTTGGCGGGAGCCTACGAGCAGTACTTC
TRBJ2-2,.,.,TRBV11-2,CAGRVTGTGELFF,TGTGCCGGGCGGGTTACAGGGACCGGGGAGCTGTTTTTT
TRBJ2-3,TRBD2,.,TRBV9,CASSVGTSGSADTQYF,TGTGCCAGCAGCGTTGGGACTAGCGGGAGTGCAGATACGCAGTATTTT
TRBJ2-7,TRBD1,few,TRBV6-5,CASRTGTAAYEQYF,TGTGCCAGCAGAACCGGGACAGCCGCCTACGAGCAGTACTTC
TRBJ1-1,.,.,TRBV30,CAWSVTAGSEAFF,TGTGCCTGGAGTGTTACAGCGGGGAGTGAAGCTTTCTTT
TRBJ2-7,TRBD2,.,TRBV9,CASSVDGLAGDEQYF,TGTGCCAGCAGCGTAGACGGACTAGCGGGAGACGAGCAGTACTTC
TRBJ1-3,.,few,TRBV10-2,CASSREAGNTIYF,TGCGCCAGCAGTCGGGAGGCTGGAAACACCATATATTTT
TRBJ2-1,.,.,TRBV6-5,CASSLSSYNEQFF,TGTGCCAGCAGTCTTTCTTCCTACAATGAGCAGTTCTTC
TRBJ2-3,TRBD2,.,TRBV7-9,CASSLPSEREADTQYF,TGTGCCAGCAGCCTCCCTTCCGAGCGGGAGGCAGATACGCAGTATTTT
TRBJ2-7,TRBD1,once,TRBV7-8,CASSLIPGQGKYEQYF,TGTGCCAGCAGCTTAATCCCGGGACAGGGGAAATACGAGCAGTACTTC
TRBJ2-7,.,medium-sized,TRBV19,CASSITRSYEQYF,TGTGCCAGTAGTATAACGAGGTCCTACGAGCAGTACTTC
TRBJ1-1,.,few,TRBV4-1,CASSQAPMNTEAFF,TGCGCCAGCAGCCAAGCCCCTATGAACACTGAAGCTTTCTTT
TRBJ2-1,TRBD2,few,TRBV5-4,CASSQTSGSGNEQFF,TGTGCCAGCAGCCAGACTAGCGGGAGCGGCAATGAGCAGTTCTTC
TRBJ1-6,.,few,TRBV4-3,CASSQGTGPLHF,TGCGCCAGCAGCCAAGGTACAGGCCCCCTCCACTTT
TRBJ2-3,TRBD2,.,TRBV12-5,CASGTSGGADTQYF,TGTGCTAGTGGTACTAGCGGGGGGGCAGATACGCAGTATTTT
TRBJ1-1,TRBD1,.,TRBV30,CAWSPDRGRTEAFF,TGTGCCTGGAGTCCGGACAGGGGTAGGACTGAAGCTTTCTTT
TRBJ2-3,.,few,TRBV2,CASSGGADTQYF,TGTGCCAGCAGTGGCGGGGCAGATACGCAGTATTTT
TRBJ1-3,.,medium-sized,TRBV2,CASSGQGNTIYF,TGTGCCAGCAGTGGACAGGGAAACACCATATATTTT
TRBJ1-4,.,.,TRBV29-1,CSVNSRSSNEKLFF,TGCAGCGTTAACAGTAGATCTTCTAATGAAAAACTGTTTTTT
TRBJ2-3,.,.,TRBV19,CASSMSLVGTSTDTQYF,TGTGCCAGTAGTATGTCGCTAGTGGGTACTAGCACAGATACGCAGTATTTT
TRBJ1-1,.,.,TRBV5-8,CASSYGGNTEAFF,TGTGCCAGCAGCTACGGGGGGAACACTGAAGCTTTCTTT
TRBJ2-7,TRBD1,.,TRBV5-5,CASSTGQGDYEQYF,TGTGCCAGCAGCACCGGACAGGGGGATTACGAGCAGTACTTC
TRBJ2-3,TRBD2,few,TRBV7-9,CASSLASGSDADTQYF,TGTGCCAGCAGCTTGGCTAGCGGTTCTGATGCAGATACGCAGTATTTT
TRBJ2-7,.,medium-sized,TRBV7-7,CASSGEGVVGEQYF,TGTGCCAGCAGCGGAGAAGGGGTAGTAGGCGAGCAGTACTTC
TRBJ1-2,TRBD1,once,TRBV28,CASSYVRTGYYGYTF,TGTGCCAGCAGTTATGTCCGGACAGGGTATTATGGCTACACCTTC
TRBJ2-1,TRBD2,few,TRBV7-3,CASSLRGLAGPPGNEQFF,TGTGCCAGCAGCTTAAGGGGACTAGCGGGTCCCCCCGGGAATGAGCAGTTCTTC
TRBJ2-7,.,.,TRBV11-2,CASSLGAAEQYF,TGTGCCAGCAGCTTAGGAGCCGCCGAGCAGTACTTC
TRBJ1-2,TRBD1,.,TRBV7-9,CASSLGQLYGYTF,TGTGCCAGCAGCTTGGGACAGCTCTATGGCTACACCTTC
TRBJ2-2,TRBD2,few,TRBV7-6,CASSLGLAGNTGELFF,TGTGCCAGCAGCTTAGGCCTAGCGGGGAACACCGGGGAGCTGTTTTTT
TRBJ2-6,TRBD1,few,TRBV14,CASSQEVDRGLTGANVLTF,TGTGCCAGCAGCCAAGAGGTGGACAGGGGGCTAACCGGGGCCAACGTCCTGACTTTC
TRBJ2-2,TRBD2,few,TRBV5-8,CASTTPRGLAGGPGELFF,TGTGCCAGCACCACTCCCAGGGGACTAGCGGGGGGCCCCGGGGAGCTGTTTTTT
TRBJ1-1,TRBD1,few,TRBV10-3,CAIGGTATEAFF,TGTGCCATCGGGGGGACAGCCACTGAAGCTTTCTTT
TRBJ2-7,TRBD2,.,TRBV2,CASSVGSGGYEQYF,TGTGCCAGCAGTGTAGGTTCGGGGGGGTACGAGCAGTACTTC
TRBJ1-1,.,.,TRBV28,CASTPLGGGSEAFF,TGTGCCAGCACCCCTCTAGGCGGGGGGTCTGAAGCTTTCTTT
TRBJ2-1,.,.,TRBV21-1,CASSNPGQGCDNEQFF,TGTGCCAGCAGCAACCCGGGACAGGGTTGCGACAATGAGCAGTTCTTC
TRBJ2-1,TRBD2,few,TRBV6-6,CASNKRGGFGEQFF,TGTGCCAGCAATAAGCGGGGGGGTTTTGGTGAGCAGTTCTTC
TRBJ1-2,.,.,TRBV30,CAWITRETLGYTF,TGTGCCTGGATTACCCGGGAGACCTTAGGCTACACCTTC
TRBJ2-7,TRBD2,.,TRBV30,CAGDGTGLGTYEQYF,TGTGCCGGGGATGGGACTGGACTAGGGACCTACGAGCAGTACTTC
TRBJ2-7,TRBD1,medium-sized,TRBV6-1,CASSPRDSTYEQYF,TGTGCCAGCAGTCCCCGGGACAGCACCTACGAGCAGTACTTC
TRBJ2-3,.,few,TRBV23-1,CASIPSRYEDTQYF,TGCGCCAGCATTCCCTCCCGGTATGAAGATACGCAGTATTTT
TRBJ2-7,.,medium-sized,TRBV6-1,CASCLWGSYEQYF,TGTGCCAGCTGCTTGTGGGGCAGCTACGAGCAGTACTTC
TRBJ2-7,TRBD2,few,TRBV2,CATTVGGTYEQYF,TGTGCCACCACCGTGGGAGGGACCTACGAGCAGTACTTC
TRBJ2-3,.,.,TRBV7-2,CASSLLAPYTDTQYF,TGTGCCAGCAGCTTACTAGCCCCCTACACAGATACGCAGTATTTT
TRBJ1-6,.,.,TRBV27,CASSFSGFNSPLHF,TGTGCCAGCAGTTTTTCCGGGTTTAATTCACCCCTCCACTTT
TRBJ2-7,.,medium-sized,TRBV19,CASRESGGYEQYF,TGTGCCAGTAGAGAATCCGGGGGCTACGAGCAGTACTTC
TRBJ2-7,.,few,TRBV4-1,CASSQVVASSYEQYF,TGCGCCAGCAGCCAAGTAGTAGCTTCTTCCTACGAGCAGTACTTC